This T cell receptor (beta chain) was recovered during a study of Tregs in tolerant kidney transplant recipients. Mixed chimerism was transient after nonmyeloablative marrow transplants from related graft donors. Thawed PBMCs were FACS-sorted into unstimulated CD4+CD25+CD127- regulatory T cells, CD4+CD25- non-regulatory cells, CD4 and CD8 cells. The protocol was immunoSEQ multiplex PCR, while the TCRdb copy is restricted to in-frame clones and leaves out a portion. The repertoire holds approximately 81,000 clones, with roughly 91% as singletons. Germline CDR1 reads SGHVS; CDR2 reads FQNEAQ. J lost 0 bases, V lost 1 base, and 4 bases had no gene match. The CDR3 has 16 residues.

This specimen consisted of CD4+ T cells from blood (PBMCs), obtained 24 months after the transplant. The chain combines TRBV7-8 with TRBJ2-5; 8 nucleotides align to TRBD2. The sequence was collected from a human patient who received a combined kidney and bone marrow transplant. A share of the T cells may be of graft donor origin. The CDR3: CASSLDSGAYQETQYF. In DNA, the CDR3 is TGTGCCAGCAGCTTAGATAGCGGGGCGTACCAAGAGACCCAGTACTTC.